The 20 T cell receptor beta chains reported below all come from one sample, sequenced in a study of human T cells and chemical hapten exposure. The time point here: patch test 1, 2 weeks after DPC sensitization. The treatment: therapeutic diphenylcyclopropenone sensitization with weekly scalp DPC. Unfractionated whole blood was the source from which total RNA was extracted. Using its own MiXCR run on the RACE reads, TCRdb lists one record per CDR3 protein. The repertoire consists of about 35,000 distinct CDR3 sequences, with more than 6% occurring once and the leading ten covering roughly a tenth. Here the sequenced sample was whole blood, taken in connection with sensitization to the hapten diphenylcyclopropenone (DPC). The receptors shown here come from a young woman with alopecia areata. Some clones in this sample may be carry-over from other donors' samples.

This clonotype has a count of ten or more. The rearrangement links TRBV6-2 or TRBV6-3 to TRBJ1-1; TRBD1 might be the D (5 bases). Germline assignment: CDR1 MNHEY and CDR2 SVGEGT. The CDR3 consists of 15 residues. Between the trimmed V and J ends, which lost 7 bases and 8 bases, there was a span of 23 bases. The CDR3 nucleotides are TGTGCCAGCACCGGGACGGGCGTGTCCCGAGGAGAAGCTTTCTTT. Protein sequence: CASTGTGVSRGEAFF.

This clonotype was detected ten times or more. The V gene is TRBV12-3 or TRBV12-4, the J gene TRBJ1-3, with a tentative D call TRBD1 (5 bases). The ends were cut back, 6 bases at V and 6 bases at J, with 12 bases in the middle. CDR3 length: 13 amino acids. CDR3 amino acids: CASSLGAANTIYF. CDR3 DNA: TGTGCCAGCAGCCTAGGGGCCGCAAACACCATATATTTT.

This clonotype appeared many times. This chain connects TRBV5-1 to TRBJ1-1, with unresolved D. CDR1 SGHRS and CDR2 YFSETQ come from the germline V gene. The CDR3 totals 16 residues. With 0 bases removed from V and 1 base from J, the gap between germline ends came to 13 bases. CDR3 bases: TGCGCCAGCAGCTTGGTTCCAGGAACCCGGAACACTGAAGCTTTCTTT. As protein: CASSLVPGTRNTEAFF.

About this clonotype: Since a much larger clone is just one base distant, this may be a read error. The chain carries TRBV20-1 and TRBJ1-2; unclear D gene. This CDR3 comprises 16 residues. Germline V lookup: CDR1 DFQATT, CDR2 SNEGSKA (reference sequence). Trimming took off 0 bases at V and 3 bases at J, with 17 bases between the two ends. CDR3 in DNA: TGCAGTGCTAGAGATAGTTCAGGACGGACCTACTATGGCTACACCTTC. Translating gives CSARDSSGRTYYGYTF.

In its sample, this clonotype was seen many times. This chain links TRBV11-1 with TRBJ1-2; D is undetermined. Deletions cut 5 bases from V and 0 bases from J, with 10 bases between. Germline loops: CDR1 SGHAT, CDR2 FQDESV (reference sequence). The CDR3 loop spans 14 amino acids. The CDR3 bases are TGTGCCAGCAGCCCACGACGGTCTAACTATGGCTACACCTTC. It specifies CASSPRRSNYGYTF.

This clonotype was picked up many times. The chain has TRBV4-1 and TRBJ2-1; D might be TRBD2 (6 bases). The CDR3 covers 15 residues. Germline V gene lookup returns CDR1 MGHRA and CDR2 YSYEKL. Trimming shortened V by 0 bases and J by 9 bases, and 15 bases separated the two germline ends. Here the CDR3 reads CASSQDRLVSSEQFF. The CDR3 nucleotides are TGCGCCAGCAGCCAAGATAGACTAGTTTCTAGTGAGCAGTTCTTC.

This clonotype came up a few times. The genes are TRBV14 and TRBJ2-7; 8 positions agree with TRBD1. This CDR3 has 14 residues. V shed 4 bases, J shed 9 bases, and the junction held 11 bases outside the gene matches. CDR1 is SGHDN and CDR2 is FVKESK in the germline V gene. DNA for the CDR3: TGTGCCAGCAGCCTCCCGGGACAGGTCTGGGGGCAGTACTTC. The encoded protein is CASSLPGQVWGQYF. The variable domain in full, completed from reference TRBV14 and TRBJ2-7, reads EAGVTQFPSHSVIEKGQTVTLRCDPISGHDNLYWYRRVMGKEIKFLLHFVKESKQDESGMPNNRFLAERTGGTYSTLKVQPAELEDSGVYFCASSLPGQVWGQYFGPGTRLTVT.

This clonotype was recorded at least ten times. CDR3 protein: CATSRDSYTAGGSNQPQHF. CDR3 in DNA: TGTGCCACCAGCAGAGATAGTTATACGGCAGGGGGAAGCAATCAGCCCCAGCATTTT. This chain connects TRBV15 to TRBJ1-5, with 7 bases that match TRBD1. This CDR3 contains 19 residues. Germline CDR1 reads LNHNV; CDR2 reads YYDKDF (reference sequence). V was clipped by 0 bases and J by 1 base; unmatched bases: 12.

Many counts were recorded for this clonotype. This chain uses TRBV27 with TRBJ1-2, with D uncertain. Germline V gives CDR1 MNHEY, CDR2 SMNVEV (reference sequence). The CDR3 loop spans 14 amino acids. The germline V and J ends were trimmed by 4 bases and 5 bases, with 14 bases remaining between them. DNA of the CDR3: TGTGCCAGCAGTTCCCACGGCTATCAGTATGGCTACACCTTC. Its translation is CASSSHGYQYGYTF.

Within the sample, this clonotype is medium-sized (0.01 to 0.1%). The gene calls are TRBV12-3 or TRBV12-4 and TRBJ1-4, with D tentatively TRBD1 (5 bases). This CDR3 is built from 13 residues. V lost 6 bases and J lost 8, with 13 bases in between. The CDR3 here is CASSSPWGEKLFF. The CDR3 DNA sequence: TGTGCCAGCAGCTCCCCATGGGGGGAAAAACTGTTTTTT.

This clonotype showed up many times. The chain joins TRBV27 to TRBJ1-1, with no clear D. CDR3 length: 13 amino acids. CDR1 MNHEY and CDR2 SMNVEV come from the germline V gene (reference sequence). Trimming removed 4 bases from V and 1 base from J, with 7 bases in between. The CDR3 sequence is CASSYTQNTEAFF. The CDR3 DNA is TGTGCCAGCAGTTATACACAGAACACTGAAGCTTTCTTT.

This clonotype was counted many times. The rearrangement uses TRBV12-3 or TRBV12-4 and TRBJ1-5, with D possibly TRBD1 on 5 matching bases. V gave up 3 bases and J gave up 3 bases, with 12 bases separating them. This CDR3 comprises 15 residues. CDR3 residues: CASSFQGSPNQPQHF. DNA for the CDR3: TGTGCCAGCAGTTTTCAGGGAAGTCCCAATCAGCCCCAGCATTTT.

This chain links TRBV6-6 with TRBJ1-6; tentative D call: TRBD1 (6 bases). Deletions cut 4 bases from V and 7 bases from J, with 8 bases between. The CDR3 runs 13 residues. The germline gives CDR1 MNHNY, CDR2 SVGAGI (reference sequence). The CDR3 loop is CASSSGQNSPLHF. For the CDR3, the DNA is TGTGCCAGCAGTTCCGGACAGAATTCACCCCTCCACTTT.

This clonotype came up a few times. This sequence joins TRBV11-3 and TRBJ2-1; 8 bases align to TRBD1. The CDR3 sequence is 16 residues long. The germline V gene has CDR1 SGHNT and CDR2 YENEEA. V lost 0 bases, J lost 4 bases, and 5 bases stayed unmatched. For the CDR3, the DNA is TGTGCCAGCAGCTTAGAAGGACAGGGACCATACAATGAGCAGTTCTTC. Its translation: CASSLEGQGPYNEQFF.

This clonotype was recorded a few times. The chain is built from TRBV5-1 and TRBJ2-1, with no clear D. V lost 0 bases, J lost 8 bases, and 9 bases lay in between. The CDR3 runs to 13 residues. Germline lookup yields CDR1 SGHRS and CDR2 YFSETQ. The CDR3 spells CASSLALVDEQFF. The CDR3 DNA is TGCGCCAGCAGCTTGGCCTTGGTCGATGAGCAGTTCTTC.

This clonotype was seen at least ten times. This chain links TRBV12-3 or TRBV12-4 with TRBJ1-5; D possibly corresponds to TRBD1 (6 bases). The CDR3 consists of 13 residues. Trimming left V 5 bases short and J 3 bases short, with 8 bases between. The DNA for the CDR3 is TGTGCCAGCAGTCCAGGGGACAATCAGCCCCAGCATTTT. Translated: CASSPGDNQPQHF.

The chain carries TRBV6-4 and TRBJ2-3, with TRBD1 identical over 8 bases. J was trimmed by 1 base and V by 6 bases; bases with no gene match: 6. From germline, CDR1 is MRHNA and CDR2 SNTAGT. The CDR3 covers 15 residues. CDR3: CASSPETGGTDTQYF. The CDR3 DNA reads as TGTGCCAGCAGCCCAGAGACAGGGGGCACAGATACGCAGTATTTT.

This chain joins TRBV12-3 or TRBV12-4 and TRBJ1-5, with D hard to call. The CDR3 covers 15 residues. The ends were cut back, 5 bases at V and 1 base at J, with 12 bases in the middle. This chain's CDR3 is CASSLSGLSNQPQHF. As DNA, the CDR3 is TGTGCCAGCAGTCTCTCGGGATTAAGCAATCAGCCCCAGCATTTT.

This clonotype was seen a handful of times. The chain joins TRBV28 to TRBJ2-2; D is ambiguous. Germline V CDR1 and CDR2: MDHEN, SYDVKM. The V and J ends lost 7 bases and 6 bases respectively, with 6 bases between them. The CDR3 extends over 11 amino acids. The CDR3 region has the DNA TGTGCCAGCAAGATGGCCGGGGAGCTGTTTTTT. Translating gives CASKMAGELFF. The variable domain in full, with the rest retrieved from reference TRBV28 and TRBJ2-2, is DVKVTQSSRYLVKRTGEKVFLECVQDMDHENMFWYRQDPGLGLRLIYFSYDVKMKEKGDIPEGYSVSREKKERFSLILESASTNQTSMYLCASKMAGELFFGEGSRLTVL.

This clonotype was recorded at least ten times. This chain links TRBV5-5 with TRBJ1-1, with 7 nucleotides matching TRBD1. With V trimmed by 3 bases and J by 4 bases, 15 bases remained unmatched. The germline CDR1 and CDR2 sequences are SGHKS and YYEKEE (reference sequence). This CDR3 is built from 17 residues. The CDR3 bases are TGTGCCAGCAGCTCCTCCCCCCGACAGGGTGGGAGCACTGAAGCTTTCTTT. Its protein product is CASSSSPRQGGSTEAFF.